Sequencing of this TCR beta chain was carried out in a study of blood T cell repertoires in COVID-19. The protocol was immunoSEQ multiplex PCR, while the TCRdb copy is restricted to in-frame clones and leaves out a portion. The table records about 130,000 clones, almost 70% of them present only once. The CDR3 spans 15 residues. Trimming took 4 bases from V and 2 from J, leaving 15 bases between them. The germline V gene encodes CDR1 SGHRS and CDR2 YFSETQ. Sequencing was performed on peripheral blood. The V gene is TRBV5-1, the J gene TRBJ2-5; tentative D call: TRBD2 (5 bases). The receptor's source is a woman aged 70 to 79 with acute or convalescent COVID-19. CDR3 sequence: CASSLQRQIQETQYF. CDR3 sequence (DNA): TGCGCCAGCAGCCTCCAGCGGCAGATTCAAGAGACCCAGTACTTC.